Reported below is one TCR beta chain. The sample comes from a study of shared clonotypes between healthy human individuals. V was trimmed by 5 bases and J by 0 bases, leaving 10 bases between them. CDR1 SNHLY and CDR2 FYNNEI come from the germline V gene. The CDR3 is 14 residues long. The authors loaded roughly 180 ng DNA, 27,000 or so T cell genomes, into sorted-subset replicate PCRs. Here immunoSEQ multiplex PCR was the method, and the copy in TCRdb shows in-frame clones only, minus some. The repertoire holds 1,400,000 or so clones, about 98.5% seen once, with approximately 0.4% in the top ten. The sequence came from a man aged 25 to 45 in good health. The rearrangement joins TRBV2 to TRBJ1-2; D gene uncertain. Material for sequencing was naive CD4+ T cells sorted from blood. Subset of the sample: CD45RA+ positively selected. CDR3 coding DNA: TGTGCCAGCAGTTCCAAACCGTCTAACTATGGCTACACCTTC. It encodes CASSSKPSNYGYTF.